This TCR beta chain was retrieved from a study of shared T cell receptors in the human thymus (dated by TCRdb to about 2021). In terms of the full investigation: The study examined how the human thymus generates shared, self-reactive T-cell receptor alpha chains.

The CDR3 contains 16 residues, cysteine and phenylalanine counted. Solely the CDR3 DNA is kept, with 48 bases framed from the first base. The germline V gene yields MDHEN for CDR1 and SYDVKM for CDR2. After removal of 6 bases from V and 1 base from J, the junction retains 8 bases not matched to a gene. Receptor libraries were prepared by the immunoSEQ multiplex PCR assay. TCRdb mirrors the immuneACCESS table, restricted to in-frame sequences. Some clones are absent from its copies; in checked studies, under half trace to an unresolved V gene, and the reason for the others is unknown. In all, the sample holds roughly 700,000 clones, and 70% to 90% of those were seen once. The leading ten clones occupy 0.0085% to 0.012% of the sample. Concerning this clone itself: Its antigen is currently not known. The record has no base qualities; no much larger clone is one base away.

The same specimen was also included in a second study, on human thymus T cells. Per the second study: Donors were immunologically healthy infants undergoing open corrective cardiac surgery for congenital heart defects in Finland. Thymus tissue was collected as surgical resects that were removed during corrective cardiac surgery. Usage of V and J gene segments appeared to be biased in both the thymic and the peripheral blood repertoires. The related research reported highly overlapping thymic TCR repertoires among unrelated individuals. The study described the TCR alpha and beta repertoires in under 10 infant thymus samples and a few matching peripheral blood samples. The infant donors were roughly 6 to 250 days old, and the cohort included a handful of males and two females. After being mechanically released from the tissue, thymocytes were kept at -70 degrees C in pellets of about 9.5-30 million cells. A QIAsymphony instrument was used to extract genomic DNA from the frozen cell pellets. Using the immunoSEQ multiplex PCR assay, the TCRB and TCRAD loci were amplified from a standardized quantity of quality-controlled genomic DNA. Amplicons spanned the V(D)J region at a length sufficient to cover the CDR3 and identify V and J genes. Through the commercial immunoSEQ service, the amplicons were sequenced on an Illumina platform. Corrections for primer bias and sequencing errors followed previously described methods, while TCRAD and TCRB definitions were based on the IMGT database. immunoSEQ Analyzer 3.0 and VDJTools were used for repertoire analysis, which covered basic statistics, V/J segment usage, diversity estimates, rarefaction and pairwise overlap. Diversity was estimated with Chao1, ChaoE, Efron-Thisted, Shannon and inverse Simpson indices, and also on datasets down-sampled to the smallest sample. For repertoire overlap, CDR3 nucleotide sequence, V gene and J gene had to match strictly, and clustering was done by Jaccard-based multidimensional scaling. On average, thymus samples gave 800,000 or so unique TCRB clonotypes, whereas blood samples gave roughly 80,000.

The TCR comes from a boy younger than two with a congenital heart defect. Donor details come from another sample of the same person, matched by shared clones. Sequencing was done on a sample of thymocytes. The sequence links TRBV28 to TRBJ1-5; TRBD1 lines up with 8 middle nucleotides. The CDR3 corresponds to CASRPRGRGSNQPQHF. The DNA reads as follows: TGTGCCAGCAGACCCAGGGGGCGTGGAAGCAATCAGCCCCAGCATTTT.